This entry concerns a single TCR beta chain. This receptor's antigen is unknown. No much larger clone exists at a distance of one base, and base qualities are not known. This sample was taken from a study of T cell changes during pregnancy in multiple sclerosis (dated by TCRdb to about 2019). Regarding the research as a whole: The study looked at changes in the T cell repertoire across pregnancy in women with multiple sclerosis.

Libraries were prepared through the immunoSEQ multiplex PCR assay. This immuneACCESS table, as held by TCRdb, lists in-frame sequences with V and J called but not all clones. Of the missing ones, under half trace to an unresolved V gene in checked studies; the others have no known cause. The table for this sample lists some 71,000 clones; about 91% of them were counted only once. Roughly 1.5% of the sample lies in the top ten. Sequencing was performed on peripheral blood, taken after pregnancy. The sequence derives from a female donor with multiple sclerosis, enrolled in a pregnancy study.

The bases are TGTGCCAGCCACGACAGGGGTTTTTACAATGAGCAGTTCTTC. Protein translation: CASHDRGFYNEQFF. This sequence uses TRBV18 and TRBJ2-1; the junction holds 8 bases that match TRBD1. Trimmed from V: 8 bases; trimmed from J: 4 bases; junction bases lacking a gene match: 7. CDR1 and CDR2 were assigned from the germline V gene as KGHSH and LQKENI. Including the terminal cysteine and phenylalanine, the CDR3 comprises 14 residues. This entry keeps only the CDR3 DNA: 42 bases, framed from base 1.